Shown below are 11 T cell receptor beta chains from a single sample sequenced in a study of cytomegalovirus exposure and HLA in healthy donors. Assay used: immunoSEQ multiplex PCR; TCRdb lists only in-frame clones, some missing. The sample has 100,000 to 150,000 clones; roughly 95% are singletons. Sequences were obtained from PBMCs. The receptors stem from a man aged 18 to 29 in good health and CMV-seronegative.

V gene TRBV9 combines with J gene TRBJ2-1, with 8 bases matching TRBD2. J lost 5 bases, V lost 0 bases, and 4 bases had no gene match. This CDR3 contains 15 residues. The germline V gene encodes CDR1 SGDLS and CDR2 YYNGEE. CDR3 residues: CASSVASGSHNEQFF. The CDR3 DNA is TGTGCCAGCAGCGTAGCGAGCGGGAGTCACAATGAGCAGTTCTTC.

The V call is TRBV19, the J call TRBJ1-1; TRBD1 is a possible D gene (6 bases). Germline values: CDR1 LNHDA, CDR2 SQIVND (reference sequence). The CDR3 is made up of 13 amino acids. V was clipped by 0 bases and J by 4 bases, with 6 bases between them. As DNA, the CDR3 is TGTGCCAGTAGTATAGAAGGGGGCACTGAAGCTTTCTTT. It is translated as CASSIEGGTEAFF.

The V gene is TRBV5-1, the J gene TRBJ1-5; no clear D. The germline CDR1 and CDR2 sequences are SGHRS and YFSETQ. The V and J ends lost 0 bases and 2 bases respectively, with 9 bases between them. CDR3 size: 15 residues. CDR3 sequence reads: CASSLGDSGNQPQHF. DNA for the CDR3: TGCGCCAGCAGCTTGGGAGACTCGGGCAATCAGCCCCAGCATTTT.

This clone came up once. CDR3 protein: CASSQDPGGSYGYTF. CDR3 sequence (DNA): TGCGCCAGCAGCCAAGATCCAGGGGGAAGCTATGGCTACACCTTC. The rearrangement uses TRBV4-3 and TRBJ1-2; 7 bases map to TRBD1. Germline assignment: CDR1 LGHNA and CDR2 YSLEER. With 0 bases clipped from V and 4 bases from J, the junction kept 5 bases outside the gene matches. This CDR3 has 15 residues.

V usage is TRBV9 and J usage is TRBJ2-3, with unresolved D. CDR3 length: 15 amino acids. Germline V lookup: CDR1 SGDLS, CDR2 YYNGEE. Trimming removed 0 bases at V and 0 bases at J, with 8 bases between. The chain's CDR3 is CASSVGSGSTDTQYF. The CDR3 region has the DNA TGTGCCAGCAGCGTAGGATCCGGTAGCACAGATACGCAGTATTTT.

The CDR3 region is CASSFRLAENEKLFF. The CDR3 DNA follows: TGTGCCAGCAGCTTTCGGTTAGCAGAGAATGAAAAACTGTTTTTT. This chain links TRBV11-2 with TRBJ1-4; no firm D call. Germline V gene sequence: CDR1 SGHAT, CDR2 FQNNGV. The CDR3 runs to 15 residues. The V gene lost 3 bases and the J gene lost 5 bases, with 13 bases spanning the gap.

This rearrangement joins TRBV27 to TRBJ2-3, with D unresolved. The CDR3 covers 13 residues. Germline-derived CDR1 and CDR2 are MNHEY and SMNVEV (reference sequence). V dropped 8 bases and J dropped 4 bases, with 13 bases sitting between them. As DNA, the CDR3 is TGTGCCAGCCACGGAGTTGGTGCAGATACGCAGTATTTT. Translated: CASHGVGADTQYF.

The CDR3, as DNA: TGTGCCAGCAGCTTAGCTGCTTTTGGGGGAGGGACTGAAGCTTTCTTT. Translating gives CASSLAAFGGGTEAFF. The chain joins TRBV7-2 to TRBJ1-1; D is possibly TRBD1 (5 bases). V dropped 0 bases and J dropped 5 bases, with 16 bases sitting between them. The CDR3 is made up of 16 amino acids. Germline assignment: CDR1 SGHTA and CDR2 FQGNSA.

This chain joins TRBV11-2 and TRBJ2-1; 10 bases align to TRBD2. The germline CDR1 and CDR2 sequences are SGHAT and FQNNGV. Germline trimming cut 5 bases from V and 6 bases from J; bases unmatched to any gene: 7. The CDR3 loop spans 15 amino acids. CDR3: CASSPSGRASNEQFF. CDR3 coding DNA: TGTGCCAGCAGCCCCAGCGGGAGGGCGTCCAATGAGCAGTTCTTC.

The V gene is TRBV10-1, the J gene TRBJ1-2; D unclear. Per the germline V gene, CDR1 is WNHNN and CDR2 is SYGVQD (reference sequence). Trimming pared 4 bases from V and 1 base from J, leaving 22 bases between. The CDR3 totals 18 residues. CDR3 DNA sequence: TGCGCCAGCAGTGTAATGACTCGCCGCGGTACATTTAACTATGGCTACACCTTC. Translated, it gives CASSVMTRRGTFNYGYTF.

The rearrangement uses TRBV9 and TRBJ2-5; the D gene is possibly TRBD1 (6 bases). The CDR3 is 13 residues long. The V and J ends lost 4 bases and 6 bases respectively, with 13 bases between them. Germline V CDR1 and CDR2: SGDLS, YYNGEE. The CDR3 DNA reads TGTGCCAGCAGCTCGGACAGCACGCAGACCCAGTACTTC. Translated, it gives CASSSDSTQTQYF. Full variable domain (rest looked up from reference TRBV9 and TRBJ2-5): DSGVTQTPKHLITATGQRVTLRCSPRSGDLSVYWYQQSLDQGLQFLIQYYNGEERAKGNILERFSAQQFPDLHSELNLSSLELGDSALYFCASSSDSTQTQYFGPGTRLLVL.